The 5 T cell receptor beta chains listed next were all sequenced from one sample in a study of quantifying T cell responses using KT2 cells. Study summary: TCR alpha and beta constant-region primers primed reverse transcription of RNA.

Each cDNA got a UMI-containing oligo ligated at its 3' end. An equimolar mix of RC1.1 and RC1.2 primed the beta chain across TRBC1 and TRBC2. TCRdb processed the UMI-ligation and nested PCR reads anew with MiXCR; each CDR3 protein has one entry. The repertoire consists of about 33,000 distinct CDR3 sequences, with over 9% occurring once and the leading ten covering 9.7%. The sample taken for sequencing was PBMCs spiked with cells of the T cell clone KT2. The receptors derive from a human donor.

This clonotype was counted at least ten times. The chain is built from TRBV4-3 and TRBJ2-1; D might be TRBD2 (6 bases). Germline CDR1 is LGHNA and CDR2 is YSLEER. The V end lost 0 bases, the J end lost 6 bases, and 15 bases lay between the germline ends. The CDR3 extends over 16 amino acids. CDR3 sequence: CASSQDTAREFNEQFF. In DNA form, the CDR3 reads TGCGCCAGCAGCCAAGATACGGCGCGGGAATTCAATGAGCAGTTCTTC.

This clonotype has more than one count but fewer than ten. The V gene is TRBV3-1, the J gene TRBJ2-5; D is ambiguous. Looked up from germline, CDR1 is LGHDT and CDR2 is YNNKEL (reference sequence). The CDR3 covers 14 residues. Trimming stripped 0 bases from V and 4 bases from J, with 9 bases between. The chain's CDR3 is CASSQEAYRETQYF. As DNA, the CDR3 is TGTGCCAGCAGCCAAGAAGCATATAGAGAGACCCAGTACTTC.

The chain combines TRBV29-1 with TRBJ2-5, with a possible D match to TRBD2 (5 bases). This CDR3 is built from 12 residues. CDR1 and CDR2 (germline): SQVTM, ANQGSEA. Between the trimmed V and J ends, which lost 3 bases and 4 bases, there was a span of 9 bases. CDR3 bases: TGCAGCGTTGACCGGGAAACAGAGACCCAGTACTTC. This sequence encodes CSVDRETETQYF.

The genes are TRBV20-1 and TRBJ2-7, with 9 bases aligning to TRBD1. Germline loops: CDR1 DFQATT, CDR2 SNEGSKA (reference sequence). The CDR3 is 15 residues long. V was pared by 0 bases and J by 3 bases, with 6 bases of the junction left unmatched. The DNA for the CDR3 is TGCAGTGCTAGAGATCCCGGGACAGGGCTCTACGAGCAGTACTTC. Protein sequence: CSARDPGTGLYEQYF.

The table lists this clonotype with many counts. The rearrangement joins TRBV6-5 to TRBJ1-6; D remains unclear. Looked up from germline, CDR1 is MNHEY and CDR2 is SVGAGI. V was trimmed by 5 bases and J by 0 bases, leaving 17 bases between them. CDR3 length: 18 amino acids. CDR3 sequence: CASSDTGRVSSYNSPLHF. DNA of the CDR3: TGTGCCAGCAGTGATACCGGACGGGTGAGCTCCTATAATTCACCCCTCCACTTT.